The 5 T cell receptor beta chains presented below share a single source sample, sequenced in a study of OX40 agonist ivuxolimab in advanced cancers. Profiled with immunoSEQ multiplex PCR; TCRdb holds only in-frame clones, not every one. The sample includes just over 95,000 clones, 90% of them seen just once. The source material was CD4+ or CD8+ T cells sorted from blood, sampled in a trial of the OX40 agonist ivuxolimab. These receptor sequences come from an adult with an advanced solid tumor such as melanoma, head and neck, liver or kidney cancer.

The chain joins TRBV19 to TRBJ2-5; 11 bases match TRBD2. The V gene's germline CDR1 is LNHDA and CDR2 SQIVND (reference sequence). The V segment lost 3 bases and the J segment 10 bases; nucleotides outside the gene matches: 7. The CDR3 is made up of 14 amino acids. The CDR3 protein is CASSISLAGGLQYF. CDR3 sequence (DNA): TGTGCCAGTAGTATTTCCCTAGCGGGGGGCCTCCAGTACTTC.

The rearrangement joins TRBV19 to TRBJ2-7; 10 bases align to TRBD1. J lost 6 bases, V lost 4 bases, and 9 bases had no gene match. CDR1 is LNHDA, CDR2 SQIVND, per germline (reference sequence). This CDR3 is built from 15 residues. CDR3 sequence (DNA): TGTGCCAGTAGTACCTACCGGGACAGGGGAGGCGAGCAGTACTTC. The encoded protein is CASSTYRDRGGEQYF. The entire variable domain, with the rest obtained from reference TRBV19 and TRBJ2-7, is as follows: DGGITQSPKYLFRKEGQNVTLSCEQNLNHDAMYWYRQDPGQGLRLIYYSQIVNDFQKGDIAEGYSVSREKKESFPLTVTSAQKNPTAFYLCASSTYRDRGGEQYFGPGTRLTVT.

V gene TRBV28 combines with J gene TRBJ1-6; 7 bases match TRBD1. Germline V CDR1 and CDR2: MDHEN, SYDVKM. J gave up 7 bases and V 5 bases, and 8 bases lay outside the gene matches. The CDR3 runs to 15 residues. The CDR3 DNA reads TGTGCCAGCAGTCCCTTCCAGGGGGAAAATTCACCCCTCCACTTT. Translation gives CASSPFQGENSPLHF.

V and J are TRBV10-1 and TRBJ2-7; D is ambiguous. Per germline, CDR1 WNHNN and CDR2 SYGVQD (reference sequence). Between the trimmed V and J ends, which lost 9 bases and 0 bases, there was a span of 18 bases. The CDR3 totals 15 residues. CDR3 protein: CARTKIGSSSYEQYF. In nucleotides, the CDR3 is TGCGCCAGAACAAAAATCGGGTCTAGCTCCTACGAGCAGTACTTC.

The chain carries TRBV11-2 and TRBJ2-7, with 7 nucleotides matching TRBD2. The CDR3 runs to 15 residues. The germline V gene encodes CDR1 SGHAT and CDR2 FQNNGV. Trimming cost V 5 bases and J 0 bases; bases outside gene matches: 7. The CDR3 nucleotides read TGTGCCAGCAGCCGTAATCGCGGGAGCTCCTACGAGCAGTACTTC. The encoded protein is CASSRNRGSSYEQYF.